The source of this T cell receptor beta chain is a study of regulatory T cells in long-lasting Graves disease. General study results and limits: Among the persistent patients, 2,741 public clonotypes were shared, more than the approximately 1,000 shared among new patients. There was favoring of TRBV28, TRBJ1-2 and TRBJ2-5 in persistent disease.

Germline V lookup: CDR1 MNHNS, CDR2 SASEGT. V gave up 7 bases and J gave up 2 bases, with 8 bases separating them. CDR3 length: 12 residues. CDR3-region Arm-PCR and iRepertoire HTBI primers produced the TCR beta libraries. TCRdb re-analysed the multiplex PCR reads in MiXCR, keeping a single row per CDR3 protein. Here the sample spans 500,000 to 700,000 distinct CDR3 sequences, around 17% being singletons. Regarding this clonotype: The antigen remains undetermined.

Time point indicated: newly diagnosed GD, antithyroid drugs for less than 3 months. PBMC RNA was the source of the TCR library. The sample was also reused in another study, on T cells in Graves' hyperthyroidism and ophthalmopathy.

The material sequenced was peripheral blood mononuclear cells (PBMCs), taken at new diagnosis, from a patient treated with antithyroid drugs. This rearrangement joins TRBV6-1 to TRBJ1-2; no definite D call. The TCR originated in a woman aged 30 to 39 with Graves disease. The CDR3 loop is CASTASNYGYTF. The CDR3 DNA follows: TGTGCCAGCACGGCTAGCAACTATGGCTACACCTTC.